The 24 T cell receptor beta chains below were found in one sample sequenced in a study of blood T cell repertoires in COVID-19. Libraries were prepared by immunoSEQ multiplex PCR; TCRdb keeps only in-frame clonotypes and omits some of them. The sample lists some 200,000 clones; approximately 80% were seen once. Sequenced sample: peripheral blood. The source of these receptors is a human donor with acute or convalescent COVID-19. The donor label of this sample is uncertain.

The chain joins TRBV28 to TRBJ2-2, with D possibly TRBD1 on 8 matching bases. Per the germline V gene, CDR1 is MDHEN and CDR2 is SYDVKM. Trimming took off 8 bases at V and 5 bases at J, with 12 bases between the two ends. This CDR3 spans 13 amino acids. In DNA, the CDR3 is TGTGCCAGCCACAGGGGGGGGACCGGGGAGCTGTTTTTT. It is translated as CASHRGGTGELFF.

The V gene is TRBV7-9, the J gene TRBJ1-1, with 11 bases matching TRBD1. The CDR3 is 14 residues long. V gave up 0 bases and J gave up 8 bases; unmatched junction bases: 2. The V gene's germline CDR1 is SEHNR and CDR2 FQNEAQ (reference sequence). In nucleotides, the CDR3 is TGTGCCAGCAGCTTAGCGGGACAGGGGGGCGAAGCTTTCTTT. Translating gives CASSLAGQGGEAFF.

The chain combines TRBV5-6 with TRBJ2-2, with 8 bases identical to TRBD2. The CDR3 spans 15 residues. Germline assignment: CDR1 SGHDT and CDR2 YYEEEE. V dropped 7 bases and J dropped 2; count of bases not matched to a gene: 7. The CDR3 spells CASHRGGSNTGELFF. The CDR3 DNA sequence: TGTGCCAGCCATCGCGGGGGGTCTAACACCGGGGAGCTGTTTTTT.

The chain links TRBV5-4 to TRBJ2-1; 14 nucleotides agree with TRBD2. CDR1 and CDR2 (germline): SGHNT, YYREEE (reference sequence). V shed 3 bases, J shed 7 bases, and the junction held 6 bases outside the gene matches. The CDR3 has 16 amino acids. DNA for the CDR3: TGTGCCAGCAGCTCCGGGACTAGCGGGAGTCGTAATGAGCAGTTCTTC. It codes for CASSSGTSGSRNEQFF. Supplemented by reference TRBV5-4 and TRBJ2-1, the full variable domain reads ETGVTQSPTHLIKTRGQQVTLRCSSQSGHNTVSWYQQALGQGPQFIFQYYREEENGRGNFPPRFSGLQFPNYSSELNVNALELDDSALYLCASSSGTSGSRNEQFFGPGTRLTVL.

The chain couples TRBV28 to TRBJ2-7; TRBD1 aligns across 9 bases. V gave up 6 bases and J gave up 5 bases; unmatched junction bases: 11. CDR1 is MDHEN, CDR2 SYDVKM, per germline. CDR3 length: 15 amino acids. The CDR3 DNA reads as TGTGCCAGCAGCCGCATCGGACAGGGGATGGACGAGCAGTACTTC. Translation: CASSRIGQGMDEQYF.

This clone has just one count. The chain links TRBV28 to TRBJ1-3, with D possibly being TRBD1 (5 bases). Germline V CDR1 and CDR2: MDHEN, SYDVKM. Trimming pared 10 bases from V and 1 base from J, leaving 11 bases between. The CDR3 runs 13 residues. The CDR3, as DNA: TGTGCCATTGGGGCGGGATCTGGAAACACCATATATTTT. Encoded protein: CAIGAGSGNTIYF.

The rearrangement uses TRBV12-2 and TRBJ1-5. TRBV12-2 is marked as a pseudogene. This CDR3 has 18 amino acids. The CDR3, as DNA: TGTGCAAGTCGCTTTCCTCCGGGAGTACCTTATAGCAATCAGCCCCAGCATTTT. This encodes CASRFPPGVPYSNQPQHF.

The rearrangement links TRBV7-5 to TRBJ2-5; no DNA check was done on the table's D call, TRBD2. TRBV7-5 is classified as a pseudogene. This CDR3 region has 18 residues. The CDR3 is CVRSHIPFAGKPQETQYF. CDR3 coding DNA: TGTGTCAGAAGCCACATTCCCTTTGCGGGGAAACCGCAAGAGACCCAGTACTTC.

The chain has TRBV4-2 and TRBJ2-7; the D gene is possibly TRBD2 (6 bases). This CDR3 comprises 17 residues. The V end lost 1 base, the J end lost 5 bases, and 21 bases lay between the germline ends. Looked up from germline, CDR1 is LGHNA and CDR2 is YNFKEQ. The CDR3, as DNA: TGTGCCAGCAGCCAAGTCGGCATGACTAGGGCACGGGACGAGCAGTACTTC. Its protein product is CASSQVGMTRARDEQYF.

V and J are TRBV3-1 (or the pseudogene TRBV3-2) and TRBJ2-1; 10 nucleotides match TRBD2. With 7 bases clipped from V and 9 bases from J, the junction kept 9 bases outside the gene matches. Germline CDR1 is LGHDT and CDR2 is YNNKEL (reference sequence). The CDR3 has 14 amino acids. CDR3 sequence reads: CASTPSGSVSEQFF. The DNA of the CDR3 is TGTGCCAGCACCCCTAGCGGGAGTGTGTCTGAGCAGTTCTTC.

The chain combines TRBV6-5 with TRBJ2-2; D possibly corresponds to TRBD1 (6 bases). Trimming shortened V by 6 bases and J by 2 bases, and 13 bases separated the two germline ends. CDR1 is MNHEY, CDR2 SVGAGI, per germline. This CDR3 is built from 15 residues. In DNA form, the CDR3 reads TGTGCCAGCAGAGTTAGGGGACAAAACACCGGGGAGCTGTTTTTT. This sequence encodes CASRVRGQNTGELFF.

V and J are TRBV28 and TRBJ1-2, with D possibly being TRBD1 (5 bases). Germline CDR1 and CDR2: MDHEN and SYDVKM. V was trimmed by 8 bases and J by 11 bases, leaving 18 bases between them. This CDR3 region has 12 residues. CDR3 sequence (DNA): TGTGCCAGCTCTCGAGCGGGGGTAGGTTACACCTTC. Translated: CASSRAGVGYTF.

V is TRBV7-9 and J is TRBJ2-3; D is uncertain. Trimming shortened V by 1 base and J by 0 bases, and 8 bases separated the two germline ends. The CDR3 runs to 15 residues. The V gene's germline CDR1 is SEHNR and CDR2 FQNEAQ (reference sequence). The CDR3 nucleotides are TGTGCCAGCAGCTTAGACATGGGCAGCACAGATACGCAGTATTTT. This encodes CASSLDMGSTDTQYF.

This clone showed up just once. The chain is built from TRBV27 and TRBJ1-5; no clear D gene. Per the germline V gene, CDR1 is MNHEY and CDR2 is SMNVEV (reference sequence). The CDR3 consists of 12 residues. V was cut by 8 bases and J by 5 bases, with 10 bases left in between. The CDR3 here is CASGHRDQPQHF. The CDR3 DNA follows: TGTGCCAGCGGTCACCGGGATCAGCCCCAGCATTTT.

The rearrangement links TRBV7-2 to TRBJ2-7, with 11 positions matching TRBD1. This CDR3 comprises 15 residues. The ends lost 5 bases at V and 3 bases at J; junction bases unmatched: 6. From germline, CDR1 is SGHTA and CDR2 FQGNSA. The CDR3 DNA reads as TGTGCCAGCAGCCGGACAGGGGGCGATCACTACGAGCAGTACTTC. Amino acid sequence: CASSRTGGDHYEQYF.

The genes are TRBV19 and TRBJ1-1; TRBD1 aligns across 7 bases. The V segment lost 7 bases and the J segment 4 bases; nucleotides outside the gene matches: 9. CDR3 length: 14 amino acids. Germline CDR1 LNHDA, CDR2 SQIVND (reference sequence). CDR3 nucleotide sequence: TGTGCCAGTACCTTGACAGGGCCGGGCACTGAAGCTTTCTTT. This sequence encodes CASTLTGPGTEAFF.

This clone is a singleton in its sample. CDR3 amino acids: CASTNRGYTEAFF. The DNA for the CDR3 is TGTGCCAGCACAAACAGGGGGTACACTGAAGCTTTCTTT. The chain carries TRBV2 and TRBJ1-1, with TRBD1 matching over 8 bases. The V gene end was trimmed by 7 bases and the J gene end by 3 bases; junction bases not matched to a gene: 4. The CDR3 covers 13 residues. Germline loops: CDR1 SNHLY, CDR2 FYNNEI.

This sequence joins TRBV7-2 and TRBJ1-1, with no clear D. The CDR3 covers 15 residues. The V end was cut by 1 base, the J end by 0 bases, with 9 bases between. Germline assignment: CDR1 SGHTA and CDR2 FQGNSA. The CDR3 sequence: CASSLGRLMNTEAFF. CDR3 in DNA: TGTGCCAGCAGCTTAGGTCGACTGATGAACACTGAAGCTTTCTTT.

CDR3 DNA: TGTGCCAGTAGGGCAAGAGGTGGCCAAGAGACCCAGTACTTC. Translated, it gives CASRARGGQETQYF. The chain recombines TRBV19 with TRBJ2-5; D remains ambiguous. This CDR3 has 14 amino acids. Germline V gene lookup returns CDR1 LNHDA and CDR2 SQIVND (reference sequence). Trimming left V 6 bases short and J 1 base short, with 12 bases between.

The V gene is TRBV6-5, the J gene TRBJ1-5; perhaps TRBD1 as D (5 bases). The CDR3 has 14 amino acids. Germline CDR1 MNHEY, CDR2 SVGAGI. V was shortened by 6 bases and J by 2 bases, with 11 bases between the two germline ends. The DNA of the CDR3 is TGTGCCAGCAGGCAGGGAAGAGGCAATCAGCCCCAGCATTTT. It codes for CASRQGRGNQPQHF.

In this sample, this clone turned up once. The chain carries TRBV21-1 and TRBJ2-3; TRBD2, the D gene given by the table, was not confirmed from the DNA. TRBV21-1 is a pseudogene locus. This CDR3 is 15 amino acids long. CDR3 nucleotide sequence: TGTGCCAGCAGCAAAGGACTAGCGGCCACAGATACGCAGTATTTT. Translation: CASSKGLAATDTQYF.

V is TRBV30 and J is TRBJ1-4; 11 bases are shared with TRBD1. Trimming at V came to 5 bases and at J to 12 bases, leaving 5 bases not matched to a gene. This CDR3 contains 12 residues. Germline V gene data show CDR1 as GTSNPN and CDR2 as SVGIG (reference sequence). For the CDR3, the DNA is TGTGCCTGGCGGGACAGGGGGGTTCAACTGTTTTTT. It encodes CAWRDRGVQLFF.

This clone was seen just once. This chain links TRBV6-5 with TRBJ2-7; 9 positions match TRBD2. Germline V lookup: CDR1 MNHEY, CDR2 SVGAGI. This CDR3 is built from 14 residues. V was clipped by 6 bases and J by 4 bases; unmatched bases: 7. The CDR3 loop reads CASRIQREAYEQYF. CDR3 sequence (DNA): TGTGCCAGCAGGATCCAGCGGGAGGCTTACGAGCAGTACTTC.

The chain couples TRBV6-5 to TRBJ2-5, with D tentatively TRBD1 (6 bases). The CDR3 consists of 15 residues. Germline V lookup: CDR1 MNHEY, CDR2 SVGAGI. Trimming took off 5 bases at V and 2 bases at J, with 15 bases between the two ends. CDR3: CASSRSPTGQETQYF. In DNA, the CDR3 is TGTGCCAGCAGTCGGTCCCCCACAGGGCAAGAGACCCAGTACTTC.